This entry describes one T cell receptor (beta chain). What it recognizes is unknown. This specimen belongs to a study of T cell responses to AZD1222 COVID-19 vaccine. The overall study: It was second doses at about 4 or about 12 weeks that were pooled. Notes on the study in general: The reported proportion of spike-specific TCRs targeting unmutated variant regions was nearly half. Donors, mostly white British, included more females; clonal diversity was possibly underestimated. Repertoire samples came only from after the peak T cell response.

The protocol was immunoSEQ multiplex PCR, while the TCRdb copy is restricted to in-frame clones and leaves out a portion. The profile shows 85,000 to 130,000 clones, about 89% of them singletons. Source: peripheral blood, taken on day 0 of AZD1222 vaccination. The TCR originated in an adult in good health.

The CDR3 DNA reads as TGTGCCAGTAGTTTCGGGACGGGGACCGGGGAGCTGTTTTTT. Amino acid sequence: CASSFGTGTGELFF. This rearrangement joins TRBV19 to TRBJ2-2; possibly TRBD1 or TRBD2 for D (5 bases each). The length of the CDR3 is 14 residues. Germline CDR1 reads LNHDA; CDR2 reads SQIVND (reference sequence). Trimming left V 5 bases short and J 5 bases short, with 12 bases between.